This TCR beta chain is drawn from a study of blood T cell repertoires in COVID-19. Across the study: The United States, Italy and Spain were the sources of the acute and convalescent COVID-19 samples. The cDNA or gDNA used as material had been derived from T cells, B-cell-depleted T cells, or PBMCs.

Using immunoSEQ multiplex PCR, the repertoire was profiled, and TCRdb retains in-frame clones only, with some absent. The sample shows about 190,000 clones, roughly 81% of them seen only once. Enrollment of patients from Seattle took place during active infection, with longitudinal follow-up. CDR1 and CDR2 (germline): MNHNS, SASEGT. This CDR3 has 14 residues. Trimming took 2 bases from V and 4 from J, leaving 9 bases between them. This chain joins TRBV6-1 and TRBJ2-1, with D possibly matching TRBD2 (6 bases). This clonotype was obtained from a woman aged 80 or older with COVID-19, enrolled during active disease. The specimen sequenced was peripheral blood. For the CDR3, the DNA is TGTGCCAGCAGTGAACGGACTAAGTACAATGAGCAGTTCTTC. It yields the protein CASSERTKYNEQFF.